This record looks at one TCR beta chain sequence and its context. The data belong to a study of blood T cell repertoires in COVID-19. Study as a whole: Sample material is recorded as cDNA or gDNA derived from T cells, B-cell-depleted T cells, or PBMCs.

The ends lost 6 bases at V and 5 bases at J; junction bases unmatched: 9. The CDR3 contains 14 residues. Germline V gene lookup returns CDR1 MNHEY and CDR2 SVGAGI. Method: immunoSEQ multiplex PCR; TCRdb's copy keeps in-frame clones and lacks some. The data contain under 300,000 clones, nearly 95% of them singletons. The sequence came from a man younger than 45 with COVID-19, enrolled during active disease. Sequencing used peripheral blood. The V gene is TRBV6-5, the J gene TRBJ2-5, with TRBD1 identical over 7 bases. The CDR3 nucleotides read TGTGCCAGCAGCCTTACAGGGGCGCAGGAGACCCAGTACTTC. Amino acid sequence: CASSLTGAQETQYF.